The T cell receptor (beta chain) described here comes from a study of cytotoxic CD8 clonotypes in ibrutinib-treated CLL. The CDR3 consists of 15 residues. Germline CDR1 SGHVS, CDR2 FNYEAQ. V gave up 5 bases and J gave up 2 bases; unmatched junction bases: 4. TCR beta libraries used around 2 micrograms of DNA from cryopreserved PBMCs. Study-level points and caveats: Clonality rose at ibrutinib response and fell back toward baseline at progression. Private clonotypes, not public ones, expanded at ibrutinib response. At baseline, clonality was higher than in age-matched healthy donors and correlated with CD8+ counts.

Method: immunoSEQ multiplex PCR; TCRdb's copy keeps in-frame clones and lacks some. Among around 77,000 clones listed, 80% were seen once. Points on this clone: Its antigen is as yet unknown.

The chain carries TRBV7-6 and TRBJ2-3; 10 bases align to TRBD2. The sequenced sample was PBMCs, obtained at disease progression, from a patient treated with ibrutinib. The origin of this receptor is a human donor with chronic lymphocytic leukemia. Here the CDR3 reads CASSKLAGVTDTQYF. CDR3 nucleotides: TGTGCCAGCAGCAAGCTAGCGGGAGTCACAGATACGCAGTATTTT.